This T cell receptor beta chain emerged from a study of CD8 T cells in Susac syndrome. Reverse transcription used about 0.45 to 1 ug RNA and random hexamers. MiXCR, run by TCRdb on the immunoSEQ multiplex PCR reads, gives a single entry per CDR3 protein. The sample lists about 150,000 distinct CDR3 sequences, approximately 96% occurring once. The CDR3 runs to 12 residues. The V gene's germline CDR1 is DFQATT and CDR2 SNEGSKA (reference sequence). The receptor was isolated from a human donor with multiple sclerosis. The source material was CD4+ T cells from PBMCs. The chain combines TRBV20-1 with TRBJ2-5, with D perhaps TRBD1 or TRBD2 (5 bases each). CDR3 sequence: CSALGGQETQYF. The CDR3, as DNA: TGCAGCGCGCTTGGGGGCCAAGAGACCCAGTACTTC.